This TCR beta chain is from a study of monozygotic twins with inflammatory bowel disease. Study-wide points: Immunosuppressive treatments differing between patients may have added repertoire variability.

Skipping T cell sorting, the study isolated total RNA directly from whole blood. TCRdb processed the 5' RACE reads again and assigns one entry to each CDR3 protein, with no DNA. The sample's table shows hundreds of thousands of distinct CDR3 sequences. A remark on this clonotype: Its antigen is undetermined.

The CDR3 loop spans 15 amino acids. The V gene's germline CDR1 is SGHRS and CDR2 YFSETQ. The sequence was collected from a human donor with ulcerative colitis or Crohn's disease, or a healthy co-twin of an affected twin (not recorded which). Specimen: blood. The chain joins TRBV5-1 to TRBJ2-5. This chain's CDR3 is CASSPGQGYQETQYF.